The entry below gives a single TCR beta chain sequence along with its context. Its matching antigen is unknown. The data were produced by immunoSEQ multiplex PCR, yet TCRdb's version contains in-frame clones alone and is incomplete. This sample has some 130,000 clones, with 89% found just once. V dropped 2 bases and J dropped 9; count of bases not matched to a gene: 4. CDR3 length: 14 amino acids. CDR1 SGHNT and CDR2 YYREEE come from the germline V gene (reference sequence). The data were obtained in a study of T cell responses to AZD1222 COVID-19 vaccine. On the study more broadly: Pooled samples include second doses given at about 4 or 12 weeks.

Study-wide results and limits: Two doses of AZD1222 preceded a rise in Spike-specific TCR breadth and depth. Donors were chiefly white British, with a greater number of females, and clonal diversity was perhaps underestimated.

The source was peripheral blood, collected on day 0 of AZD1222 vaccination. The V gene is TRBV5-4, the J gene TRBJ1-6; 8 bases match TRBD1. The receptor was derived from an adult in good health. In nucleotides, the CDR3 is TGTGCCAGCAGCTTCGGGACAGGTCCTTCACCCCTCCACTTT. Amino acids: CASSFGTGPSPLHF.